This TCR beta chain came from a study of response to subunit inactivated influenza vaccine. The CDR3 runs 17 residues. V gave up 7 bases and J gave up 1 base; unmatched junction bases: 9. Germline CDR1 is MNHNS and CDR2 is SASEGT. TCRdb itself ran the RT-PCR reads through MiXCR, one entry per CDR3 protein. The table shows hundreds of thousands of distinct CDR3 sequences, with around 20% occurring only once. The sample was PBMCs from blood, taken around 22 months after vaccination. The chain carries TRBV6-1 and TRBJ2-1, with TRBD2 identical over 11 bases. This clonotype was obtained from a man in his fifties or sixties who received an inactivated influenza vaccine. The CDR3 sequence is CASIYVVAGGSYNEQFF. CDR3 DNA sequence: TGTGCCAGCATCTACGTGGTAGCGGGAGGGTCCTACAATGAGCAGTTCTTC.